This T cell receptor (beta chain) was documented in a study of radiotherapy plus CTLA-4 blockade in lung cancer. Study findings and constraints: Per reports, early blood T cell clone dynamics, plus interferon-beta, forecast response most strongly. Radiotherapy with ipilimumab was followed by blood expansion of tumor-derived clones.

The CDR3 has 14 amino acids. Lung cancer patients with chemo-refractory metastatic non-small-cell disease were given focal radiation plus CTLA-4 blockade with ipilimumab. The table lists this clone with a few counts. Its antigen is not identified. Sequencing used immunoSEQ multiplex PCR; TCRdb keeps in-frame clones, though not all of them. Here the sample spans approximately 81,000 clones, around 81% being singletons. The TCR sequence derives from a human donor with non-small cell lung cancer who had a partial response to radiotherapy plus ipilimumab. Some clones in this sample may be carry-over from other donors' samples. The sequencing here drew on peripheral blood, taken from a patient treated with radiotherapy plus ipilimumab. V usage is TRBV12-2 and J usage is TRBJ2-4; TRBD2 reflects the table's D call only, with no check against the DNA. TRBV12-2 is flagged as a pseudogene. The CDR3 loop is CASCGVAGQNIQYF. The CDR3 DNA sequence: TGTGCAAGCTGCGGGGTAGCGGGGCAAAACATTCAGTACTTC.